Shown below are 23 T cell receptor beta chains from a single sample sequenced in a study of blood T cell repertoires in COVID-19 (dated by TCRdb to about 2020). Libraries were built with the immunoSEQ multiplex PCR assay. TCRdb obtained this table from immuneACCESS and retained in-frame rearrangements with V and J assigned. These tables miss some clones; where compared with another copy, unresolved V genes account for less than half of the shortfall, and the remainder is unexplained. This sample has approximately 130,000 clones in its table, and 75% to 85% of those were observed once. The leading ten clones occupy 20% to 25% of the sample. The sequencing sample was made of peripheral blood. These receptors were obtained from a man older than 75 with acute or convalescent COVID-19.

The chain recombines TRBV4-2 with TRBJ2-7; 7 bases fit TRBD1. In germline, CDR1 is LGHNA, CDR2 YNFKEQ. This CDR3 comprises 17 residues. V lost 0 bases and J lost 5; bases outside the gene matches: 13. The CDR3 nucleotides are TGTGCCAGCAGCCAAGATAAGGTCGCCCGACAGGGCGACGAGCAGTACTTC. Translation gives CASSQDKVARQGDEQYF.

This rearrangement joins TRBV4-2 to TRBJ2-7, with 7 bases fitting TRBD1. The CDR3 is 15 amino acids. Germline CDR1 reads LGHNA; CDR2 reads YNFKEQ. V was clipped by 1 base and J by 6 bases; unmatched bases: 9. For the CDR3, the DNA is TGTGCCAGCAGCCAAGTAACGACAGGGCCTGGCGAGCAGTACTTC. Amino acid sequence: CASSQVTTGPGEQYF.

The chain joins TRBV5-1 to TRBJ1-3; 9 positions agree with TRBD1. Trimming at V came to 3 bases and at J to 2 bases, leaving 3 bases not matched to a gene. Looked up from germline, CDR1 is SGHRS and CDR2 is YFSETQ. This CDR3 contains 15 residues. The DNA of the CDR3 is TGCGCCAGCAGCTGGGGACAGGGTGCTGGAAACACCATATATTTT. This codes for CASSWGQGAGNTIYF.

The chain links TRBV2 to TRBJ2-3; 11 positions match TRBD2. Per the germline V gene, CDR1 is SNHLY and CDR2 is FYNNEI. This CDR3 is 14 amino acids long. The junction had 6 bases not matched to a gene; V was cut back by 8 bases and J by 5 bases. The CDR3 loop is CASLAGGPRDTQYF. The DNA for the CDR3 is TGTGCCAGCTTAGCGGGGGGGCCGCGAGATACGCAGTATTTT.

This chain connects TRBV19 to TRBJ1-3; D ambiguous. This CDR3 spans 17 amino acids. V lost 5 bases and J lost 3, with 20 bases in between. Germline CDR1 is LNHDA and CDR2 is SQIVND (reference sequence). CDR3 protein: CASSSNGRQQDGNTIYF. In DNA, the CDR3 is TGTGCCAGTAGTTCAAATGGGAGGCAGCAGGATGGAAACACCATATATTTT.

The rearrangement joins TRBV28 to TRBJ2-5, with D perhaps TRBD1 (7 bases). Germline CDR1 is MDHEN and CDR2 is SYDVKM. Trimming took 8 bases from V and 2 from J, leaving 12 bases between them. CDR3 length equals 13 residues. CDR3 loop: CASRGTDQETQYF. In DNA form, the CDR3 reads TGTGCCAGCCGGGGGACAGATCAAGAGACCCAGTACTTC.

The chain is built from TRBV23-1 and TRBJ1-2; 10 bases line up with TRBD1. TRBV23-1 is an ORF; its function is uncertain. The V and J ends lost 11 bases and 8 bases, in that order; junction bases with no gene match: 2. The CDR3 is 10 amino acids. Here the CDR3 DNA reads TGCGCCGGGACAGGGGCGGGCTACACCTTC. It codes for CAGTGAGYTF.

The chain combines TRBV11-3 with TRBJ2-5; 8 bases map to TRBD2. The J segment lost 2 bases and the V segment lost 9 bases, leaving 20 bases of the junction unmatched. Germline V CDR1 and CDR2: SGHNT, YENEEA. The CDR3 totals 18 residues. Here the CDR3 DNA reads TGTGCCAGTTCCCCGGGGGGGGGCCCTACCTCGCGACAAGAGACCCAGTACTTC. It is translated as CASSPGGGPTSRQETQYF. The entire variable domain, with the rest obtained from reference TRBV11-3 and TRBJ2-5, is as follows: EAGVVQSPRYKIIEKKQPVAFWCNPISGHNTLYWYLQNLGQGPELLIRYENEEAVDDSQLPKDRFSAERLKGVDSTLKIQPAELGDSAVYLCASSPGGGPTSRQETQYFGPGTRLLVL.

This clone came up once. The rearrangement joins TRBV4-3 to TRBJ2-1, with 7 bases identical to TRBD1. Germline CDR1 is LGHNA and CDR2 is YSLEER. The CDR3 spans 16 residues. After removal of 0 bases from V and 9 bases from J, the junction contained 11 bases not matched to a gene. CDR3 protein: CASSQEGQLDYGEQFF. CDR3 DNA sequence: TGCGCCAGCAGCCAAGAGGGACAGCTAGATTATGGTGAGCAGTTCTTC.

This clone is deemed medium-sized. The chain employs TRBV2 and TRBJ1-4, with 7 bases lining up with TRBD1. The V segment lost 4 bases and the J segment 4 bases; nucleotides outside the gene matches: 6. The germline V gene has CDR1 SNHLY and CDR2 FYNNEI. This CDR3 region has 15 residues. CDR3 in DNA: TGTGCCAGCAGTGCCCTGACAGGGAATAATGAAAAACTGTTTTTT. It translates to CASSALTGNNEKLFF.

The gene calls are TRBV27 and TRBJ2-1; 9 bases are shared with TRBD1. The germline V gene encodes CDR1 MNHEY and CDR2 SMNVEV (reference sequence). The CDR3 sequence is 15 residues long. J was trimmed by 7 bases and V by 1 base; bases with no gene match: 5. DNA of the CDR3: TGTGCCAGCAGTTTATTACAGGGGGCTGGGAATGAGCAGTTCTTC. Translated, it gives CASSLLQGAGNEQFF.

This sequence joins TRBV7-9 and TRBJ1-1; 8 nucleotides agree with TRBD1. This CDR3 contains 14 residues. Trimming removed 6 bases from V and 4 bases from J; junction bases left unmatched: 7. Germline V gene data show CDR1 as SEHNR and CDR2 as FQNEAQ (reference sequence). CDR3: CASSWTGMSTEAFF. The CDR3 region has the DNA TGTGCCAGCAGTTGGACAGGGATGAGCACTGAAGCTTTCTTT. The whole variable domain, remainder taken from reference TRBV7-9 and TRBJ1-1, is DTGVSQNPRHKITKRGQNVTFRCDPISEHNRLYWYRQTLGQGPEFLTYFQNEAQLEKSRLLSDRFSAERPKGSFSTLEIQRTEQGDSAMYLCASSWTGMSTEAFFGQGTRLTVV.

V gene TRBV10-3 combines with J gene TRBJ1-1; D is uncertain. V was clipped by 9 bases and J by 4 bases, with 15 bases between them. Looked up from germline, CDR1 is ENHRY and CDR2 is SYGVKD. The CDR3 has 13 amino acids. CDR3 sequence: CAMAKEGTTEAFF. CDR3 in DNA: TGTGCCATGGCAAAAGAGGGAACCACTGAAGCTTTCTTT.

The genes are TRBV9 and TRBJ2-1, with D possibly being TRBD1 (6 bases). The germline CDR1 and CDR2 sequences are SGDLS and YYNGEE. The CDR3 is made up of 15 amino acids. Trimming cost V 0 bases and J 8 bases, with 15 bases left between them. The CDR3 here is CASSVEWGPEDEQFF. Here the CDR3 DNA reads TGTGCCAGCAGCGTAGAATGGGGGCCCGAGGATGAGCAGTTCTTC.

V and J are TRBV7-9 and TRBJ1-1; TRBD1 might be the D (5 bases). V lost 2 bases to trimming and J lost 0 bases, with 10 bases between them. Germline-derived CDR1 and CDR2 are SEHNR and FQNEAQ (reference sequence). CDR3 length equals 15 residues. CDR3: CASSLLSGVNTEAFF. As DNA, the CDR3 is TGTGCCAGCAGCTTACTTTCGGGGGTGAACACTGAAGCTTTCTTT.

This clone has just a few counts. The chain's CDR3 is CASRWDRGDNSPLHF. In nucleotides, the CDR3 is TGTGCCAGCAGATGGGACAGGGGTGATAATTCACCCCTCCACTTT. This rearrangement joins TRBV28 to TRBJ1-6; 10 positions match TRBD1. The length of the CDR3 is 15 residues. After removal of 6 bases from V and 5 bases from J, the junction contained 4 bases not matched to a gene. Germline V lookup: CDR1 MDHEN, CDR2 SYDVKM.

The V gene is TRBV30, the J gene TRBJ2-3, with a possible D match to TRBD1 (6 bases). Germline CDR1 GTSNPN, CDR2 SVGIG (reference sequence). The CDR3 totals 12 residues. V lost 5 bases and J 8 bases, leaving 14 bases between the germline ends. The CDR3 region is CAWETGFGTQYF. The CDR3 coding sequence is TGTGCCTGGGAAACAGGGTTCGGTACGCAGTATTTT.

This clone was observed a single time. The chain combines TRBV6-5 with TRBJ1-3; 7 bases line up with TRBD1. V gave up 5 bases and J gave up 2 bases; unmatched junction bases: 3. Germline lookup yields CDR1 MNHEY and CDR2 SVGAGI. The CDR3 loop spans 14 amino acids. The CDR3 is CASSRDRAGNTIYF. Here the CDR3 DNA reads TGTGCCAGCAGTCGCGACAGGGCTGGAAACACCATATATTTT.

This clone was seen a few times. The same CDR3 is also encoded by other DNA sequences in this sample. The gene calls are TRBV7-3 and TRBJ2-1; the match to TRBD2 covers 9 bases. CDR1 SGHTA and CDR2 FQGTGA come from the germline V gene. V was clipped by 4 bases and J by 4 bases; unmatched bases: 2. The CDR3 is 14 residues long. The CDR3 nucleotides read TGTGCCAGCAGCTCCGGACTAGCGTACAATGAGCAGTTCTTC. This translates into CASSSGLAYNEQFF.

This chain uses TRBV10-2 with TRBJ1-6, with 8 positions matching TRBD1. The CDR3 contains 14 residues. Looked up from germline, CDR1 is WSHSY and CDR2 is SAAADI. With 2 bases clipped from V and 7 bases from J, the junction kept 1 base outside the gene matches. CDR3 nucleotide sequence: TGCGCCAGCAGTGAGCGGACAGGGAATTCACCCCTCCACTTT. Amino acids: CASSERTGNSPLHF.

The chain has TRBV4-1 and TRBJ2-7; 8 nucleotides line up with TRBD1. Germline assignment: CDR1 MGHRA and CDR2 YSYEKL. The V gene end was trimmed by 4 bases and the J gene end by 9 bases; junction bases not matched to a gene: 8. The CDR3 runs to 13 residues. The CDR3 coding sequence is TGCGCCAGCAGCCCGGGACAGGCTGTTGTGCAGTACTTC. Translated: CASSPGQAVVQYF.

This clone was found a few times. The chain employs TRBV5-1 and TRBJ2-2, with D tentatively TRBD2 (5 bases). The length of the CDR3 is 15 residues. Trimming shortened V by 4 bases and J by 0 bases, and 10 bases separated the two germline ends. The germline V gene encodes CDR1 SGHRS and CDR2 YFSETQ. The DNA for the CDR3 is TGCGCCAGCAGCACGACCGGGACGAACACCGGGGAGCTGTTTTTT. Protein sequence: CASSTTGTNTGELFF.

This clone turned up a few times. The genes are TRBV3-1 (or the pseudogene TRBV3-2) and TRBJ2-1; 9 bases map to TRBD1. The CDR3 is 15 amino acids. After removal of 4 bases from V and 7 bases from J, the junction contained 8 bases not matched to a gene. Germline V gives CDR1 LGHDT, CDR2 YNNKEL (reference sequence). Written as DNA, the CDR3 is TGTGCCAGCAGCCCCCCCTCAGGACAGGGGAATGAGCAGTTCTTC. Translated: CASSPPSGQGNEQFF.